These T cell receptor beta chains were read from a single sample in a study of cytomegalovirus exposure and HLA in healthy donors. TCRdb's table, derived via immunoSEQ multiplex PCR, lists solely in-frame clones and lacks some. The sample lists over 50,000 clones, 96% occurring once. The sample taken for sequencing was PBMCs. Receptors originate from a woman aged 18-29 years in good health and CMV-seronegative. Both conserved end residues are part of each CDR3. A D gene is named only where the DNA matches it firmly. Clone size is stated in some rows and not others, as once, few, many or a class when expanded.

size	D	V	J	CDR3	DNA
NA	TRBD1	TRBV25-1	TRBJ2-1	CASSDPRQGAYNEQFF	TGTGCCAGCAGTGACCCCAGGCAGGGGGCTTACAATGAGCAGTTCTTC
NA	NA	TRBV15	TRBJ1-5	CATSRWVGPNQPQHF	TGTGCCACCAGCAGATGGGTGGGCCCCAATCAGCCCCAGCATTTT
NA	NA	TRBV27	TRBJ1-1	CASSLTGRGEAFF	TGTGCCAGCAGTCTAACAGGGAGAGGTGAAGCTTTCTTT
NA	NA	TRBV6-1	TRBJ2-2	CASGRTYSTGELFF	TGTGCCAGCGGTAGGACATACAGCACCGGGGAGCTGTTTTTT
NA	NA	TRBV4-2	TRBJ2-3	CASSQRLDTDTQYF	TGTGCCAGCAGCCAACGACTAGACACAGATACGCAGTATTTT
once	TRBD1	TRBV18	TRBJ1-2	CASAPTGAPHPYGYTF	TGTGCCAGCGCCCCAACAGGGGCCCCACACCCTTATGGCTACACCTTC
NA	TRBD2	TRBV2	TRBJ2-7	CASREGLAGLWEQYF	TGTGCCAGCAGGGAGGGACTAGCGGGCCTTTGGGAGCAGTACTTC
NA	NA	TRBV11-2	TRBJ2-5	CASSPGETQYF	TGTGCCAGCAGCCCGGGGGAGACCCAGTACTTC
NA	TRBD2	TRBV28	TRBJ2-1	CASSLTSFLEQFF	TGTGCCAGCAGTTTGACTAGCTTCCTTGAGCAGTTCTTC
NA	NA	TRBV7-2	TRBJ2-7	CASSLGGGGTSYEQYF	TGTGCCAGCAGCTTAGGGGGCGGCGGGACTTCCTACGAGCAGTACTTC
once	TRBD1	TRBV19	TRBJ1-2	CASSKPQGAIGYTF	TGTGCCAGTAGTAAGCCACAGGGGGCGATTGGCTACACCTTC
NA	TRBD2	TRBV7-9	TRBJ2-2	CARSGGPGELFF	TGTGCCCGGAGCGGGGGCCCCGGGGAGCTGTTTTTT
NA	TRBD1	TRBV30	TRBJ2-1	CAWTSGQGRYNEQFF	TGTGCCTGGACCTCAGGACAGGGGCGGTACAATGAGCAGTTCTTC
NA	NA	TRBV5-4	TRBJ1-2	CASSLRGGPRGGYTF	TGTGCCAGCAGCTTGAGGGGGGGGCCCCGGGGTGGCTACACCTTC
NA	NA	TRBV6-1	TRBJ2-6	CATSIDSGANVLTF	TGTGCCACCTCAATAGACAGTGGGGCCAACGTCCTGACTTTC
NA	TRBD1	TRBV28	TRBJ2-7	CASRPPGTGGGEQYF	TGTGCCAGCAGGCCCCCCGGGACAGGGGGCGGCGAGCAGTACTTC
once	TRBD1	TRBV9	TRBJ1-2	CASSETGDYGYTF	TGTGCCAGCAGCGAGACAGGGGATTATGGCTACACCTTC
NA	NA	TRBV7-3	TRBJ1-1	CASSLAGGGDEAFF	TGTGCCAGCAGCTTAGCGGGGGGCGGGGATGAAGCTTTCTTT
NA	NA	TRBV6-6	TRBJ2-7	CASSYGGEQYF	TGTGCCAGCAGTTACGGCGGGGAGCAGTACTTC
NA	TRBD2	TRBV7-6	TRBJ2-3	CASSLEFSGGTRDTQYF	TGTGCCAGCAGCTTAGAGTTTAGCGGGGGCACGCGGGATACGCAGTATTTT
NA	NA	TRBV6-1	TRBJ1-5	CASSDGPTSNQPQHF	TGTGCCAGCAGTGATGGGCCTACTAGCAATCAGCCCCAGCATTTT
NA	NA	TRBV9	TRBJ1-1	CASSVGGGSSRAEAFF	TGTGCCAGCAGCGTAGGGGGGGGGTCCTCGCGCGCTGAAGCTTTCTTT
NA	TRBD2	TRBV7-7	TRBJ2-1	CASSSLAGGSYNEQFF	TGTGCCAGCAGCTCTCTAGCGGGAGGCTCCTACAATGAGCAGTTCTTC
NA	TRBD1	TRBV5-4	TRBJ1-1	CASSRAQTGGTEAFF	TGTGCCAGCAGCAGGGCCCAGACAGGGGGCACTGAAGCTTTCTTT
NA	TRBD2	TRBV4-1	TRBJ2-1	CASSQEGLAGYNEQFF	TGCGCCAGCAGCCAAGAGGGACTAGCGGGGTACAATGAGCAGTTCTTC